These 30 T cell receptor beta chains were all obtained from the same sample, sequenced in a study of blood T cells in healthy people across ages. Primers used in a second PCR of about 7 to 12 cycles were a sample-barcoded 5' primer and a J-beta primer mix. TCRdb re-called the 5' RACE reads with MiXCR, one entry per CDR3 protein. In the table there are hundreds of thousands of distinct CDR3 sequences, over 40% of which are singletons. Specimen: blood. The receptors shown here come from a woman aged 80 or older in good health.

This clonotype was counted between two and nine times. The chain joins TRBV7-9 to TRBJ2-7; TRBD1 aligns across 7 bases. The CDR3 extends over 14 amino acids. V shed 6 bases and J 0 bases; nucleotides not matched to a gene: 5. In germline, CDR1 is SEHNR, CDR2 FQNEAQ (reference sequence). CDR3 sequence (DNA): TGTGCCAGCAGTCCGACAGGGCCCTCCTACGAGCAGTACTTC. Protein product: CASSPTGPSYEQYF.

This clonotype occurred many times. The chain joins TRBV6-6 to TRBJ2-1, with D perhaps TRBD1 or TRBD2 (5 bases each). Between the trimmed V and J ends, which lost 5 bases and 4 bases, there was a span of 27 bases. Looked up from germline, CDR1 is MNHNY and CDR2 is SVGAGI (reference sequence). This CDR3 comprises 19 residues. CDR3: CASSREGQSHGPPYNEQFF. The DNA of the CDR3 is TGTGCCAGCAGTCGCGAGGGGCAGTCCCATGGCCCCCCTTACAATGAGCAGTTCTTC.

This clonotype was seen repeatedly, ten times or more. The V and J genes are TRBV20-1 and TRBJ2-3, with TRBD1 as a possible D gene (6 bases). The CDR3 is 14 residues long. The germline CDR1 and CDR2 sequences are DFQATT and SNEGSKA (reference sequence). Deletions cut 3 bases from V and 4 bases from J, with 14 bases between. The CDR3 DNA reads TGCAGTGCTAGTTGGAGCAGGGGAGCAGATACGCAGTATTTT. This gives the protein CSASWSRGADTQYF.

In the case of this clonotype: Possible read error: a much larger clone is one base away. V usage is TRBV3-1 and J usage is TRBJ2-5, with D hard to call. Germline CDR1 reads LGHDT; CDR2 reads YNNKEL (reference sequence). V gave up 4 bases and J gave up 5 bases, with 14 bases separating them. The CDR3 is 14 residues long. CDR3 residues: CASSPQKMSETQYF. For the CDR3, the DNA is TGTGCCAGCAGCCCCCAAAAGATGAGTGAGACCCAGTACTTC.

The chain couples TRBV2 to TRBJ2-7; possibly TRBD2 for D (7 bases). The V gene's germline CDR1 is SNHLY and CDR2 FYNNEI. The length of the CDR3 is 15 residues. V shed 3 bases and J shed 0 bases, with 12 bases lying between them. DNA of the CDR3: TGTGCCAGCAGTGACTATGGGGGGGCCTCCTACGAGCAGTACTTC. This encodes CASSDYGGASYEQYF.

This clonotype was recorded many times. The chain uses TRBV7-9 and TRBJ2-3; the D is unclear. The CDR3 is 14 amino acids. The germline V and J ends were trimmed by 3 bases and 1 base, with 8 bases remaining between them. Germline values: CDR1 SEHNR, CDR2 FQNEAQ (reference sequence). The CDR3 protein is CASSFFAGTDTQYF. The CDR3 DNA sequence: TGTGCCAGCAGCTTTTTCGCGGGCACAGATACGCAGTATTTT.

This clonotype was recorded a few times. The rearrangement uses TRBV2 and TRBJ2-1, with D tentatively TRBD1 or TRBD2 (5 bases each). Germline V gives CDR1 SNHLY, CDR2 FYNNEI. The CDR3 contains 11 residues. Trimming pared 8 bases from V and 6 bases from J, leaving 8 bases between. The chain's CDR3 is CASLGTNEQFF. The CDR3, as DNA: TGTGCCAGCTTGGGGACCAATGAGCAGTTCTTC.

CDR3 residues: CASSRGTGVGETQYF. CDR3 DNA: TGTGCCAGCAGCCGAGGTACGGGGGTCGGGGAGACCCAGTACTTC. The chain employs TRBV27 and TRBJ2-5; D perhaps matches TRBD2 (6 bases). Trimming took off 6 bases at V and 5 bases at J, with 19 bases between the two ends. CDR3 length: 15 residues. The germline gives CDR1 MNHEY, CDR2 SMNVEV (reference sequence).

Turning to this clonotype: A much larger clonotype is one base distant, so this may be a read error. The chain employs TRBV7-3 and TRBJ2-7; D is possibly TRBD2 (6 bases). CDR3 length: 14 residues. Trimming stripped 4 bases from V and 7 bases from J, with 17 bases between. In germline, CDR1 is SGHTA, CDR2 FQGTGA. The CDR3, as DNA: TGTGCCAGCAGCTCTCCGGGACTCTACAATGAGCAGTACTTC. Encoded protein: CASSSPGLYNEQYF.

CDR3 amino acids: CASSARSGTTYTGELFF. The CDR3 DNA reads as TGTGCCAGCAGCGCCCGGTCCGGGACCACCTACACCGGGGAGCTGTTTTTT. The chain employs TRBV9 and TRBJ2-2, with D perhaps given as TRBD1 or TRBD2 (5 bases each). This CDR3 comprises 17 residues. V lost 3 bases and J 3 bases, leaving 18 bases between the germline ends. The germline V gene encodes CDR1 SGDLS and CDR2 YYNGEE.

The chain links TRBV30 to TRBJ2-1, with a weak D call TRBD1 (7 bases). The V end was cut by 3 bases, the J end by 4 bases, with 10 bases between. This CDR3 is built from 13 residues. The V gene's germline CDR1 is GTSNPN and CDR2 SVGIG (reference sequence). The CDR3 nucleotides read TGTGCCTGGAGGGAGGGACAGTACAATGAGCAGTTCTTC. Its protein product is CAWREGQYNEQFF.

Regarding this clonotype: A read error may explain this, as a much larger clone is one base away. The rearrangement joins TRBV28 to TRBJ2-1, with 10 bases that match TRBD2. The V segment lost 6 bases and the J segment 8 bases; nucleotides outside the gene matches: 10. Germline-derived CDR1 and CDR2 are MDHEN and SYDVKM. CDR3 size: 15 residues. CDR3 protein: CASRDSGRRLDEQFF. The CDR3 nucleotides are TGTGCCAGCAGAGATAGCGGGAGGAGACTGGATGAGCAGTTCTTC.

This chain links TRBV19 with TRBJ2-5; 9 bases align to TRBD1. CDR3 length: 15 amino acids. In germline, CDR1 is LNHDA, CDR2 SQIVND (reference sequence). Trimming cost V 10 bases and J 11 bases; bases outside gene matches: 20. CDR3 residues: CATDLGQGNYNEQYF. CDR3 in DNA: TGTGCCACCGACTTGGGACAGGGAAATTACAATGAGCAGTACTTC.

The chain has TRBV21-1 and TRBJ2-3. TRBV21-1 is an annotated pseudogene. The CDR3 length is 12 residues. The CDR3 here is CDSSEPTDTQYF. Here the CDR3 DNA reads TGTGACAGCAGTGAGCCCACAGATACGCAGTATTTT.

The V call is TRBV20-1, the J call TRBJ2-2; 10 bases line up with TRBD2. The CDR3 sequence is 13 residues long. From germline, CDR1 is DFQATT and CDR2 SNEGSKA (reference sequence). The ends lost 6 bases at V and 7 bases at J; junction bases unmatched: 5. As DNA, the CDR3 is TGCAGTGCCACCGGGACTAGCGACGGGGAGCTGTTTTTT. This gives the protein CSATGTSDGELFF.

Concerning this clonotype: A much larger clone lies one base from this, so it may be a read error. The V gene is TRBV7-9, the J gene TRBJ2-3, with a weak D call TRBD2 (6 bases). The ends were cut back, 3 bases at V and 2 bases at J, with 12 bases in the middle. Germline V gene sequence: CDR1 SEHNR, CDR2 FQNEAQ (reference sequence). The CDR3 is made up of 15 amino acids. CDR3 sequence reads: CASSFAGGTTDTQYF. Here the CDR3 DNA reads TGTGCCAGCAGCTTCGCAGGCGGGACCACAGATACGCAGTATTTT.

V and J are TRBV12-3 or TRBV12-4 and TRBJ2-1; tentatively, D is TRBD1 (6 bases). The J call may be incorrect, as the DNA end agrees better with TRBJ2-7. The CDR3 has 15 amino acids. The CDR3: CASSYRVISYNEQYF. The DNA for the CDR3 is TGTGCCAGCAGTTACAGGGTTATCTCCTACAATGAGCAGTACTTC.

A remark on this clonotype: A read error is possible here, since a much larger clone lies one base away. CDR3 nucleotides: TGCAGTGCTAGAGAATACTACGAGCAGTACTTC. Translating it yields CSAREYYEQYF. V is TRBV20-1 and J is TRBJ2-4; D remains unclear. The J call is uncertain, as TRBJ2-7 better fits the DNA end. This CDR3 comprises 11 residues. The germline gives CDR1 DFQATT, CDR2 SNEGSKA (reference sequence).

As concerns this clonotype: A much larger clone differs by one base, so this may be a read error. The V gene is TRBV5-1, the J gene TRBJ1-2; 12 nucleotides line up with TRBD1. The CDR3 contains 15 residues. CDR1 and CDR2 (germline): SGHRS, YFSETQ. With 2 bases clipped from V and 6 bases from J, the junction kept 5 bases outside the gene matches. The CDR3 DNA follows: TGCGCCAGCAGCTTCCCGGGACAGGGGGCTGATGGCTACACCTTC. Amino acid sequence: CASSFPGQGADGYTF.

As to this clonotype: The junction and the germline gene differ at one end; a read error may be behind it. The chain combines TRBV10-3 with TRBJ1-3; maybe TRBD1 (6 bases). This CDR3 has 15 amino acids. Germline loops: CDR1 ENHRY, CDR2 SYGVKD. The CDR3 DNA sequence: TGTGCCATCGGTGATAAGGGGGGGCAAGGAAACACCATATATTTT. It translates to CAIGDKGGQGNTIYF.

V gene TRBV29-1 combines with J gene TRBJ2-3; TRBD2 might be the D (6 bases). CDR3 length equals 14 residues. The V gene lost 1 base and the J gene lost 2 bases, with 10 bases spanning the gap. Germline CDR1 is SQVTM and CDR2 is ANQGSEA. The CDR3 sequence is CSVEVGDSTDTQYF. CDR3 coding DNA: TGCAGCGTTGAAGTGGGGGACTCCACAGATACGCAGTATTTT.

J is TRBJ2-7 and V is TRBV10-3; 12 bases are shared with TRBD2. Germline assignment: CDR1 ENHRY and CDR2 SYGVKD. Germline trimming cut 5 bases from V and 0 bases from J; bases unmatched to any gene: 8. The CDR3 is made up of 17 amino acids. The CDR3 DNA sequence: TGTGCCATCAGTCAACTAGCGGGAGGCAGCAGCTCCTACGAGCAGTACTTC. Translating it yields CAISQLAGGSSSYEQYF.

The rearrangement links TRBV29-1 to TRBJ2-2; the D call may be TRBD1 or TRBD2 (7 bases each). Trimming left V 6 bases short and J 5 bases short, with 13 bases between. CDR3 length: 13 amino acids. Germline CDR1 SQVTM, CDR2 ANQGSEA. The CDR3 nucleotides read TGCAGCGTAAATCAGGGGGGGACCGGGGAGCTGTTTTTT. Translation: CSVNQGGTGELFF.

The chain uses TRBV11-1 and TRBJ2-3; 9 bases match TRBD1. The CDR3 is 15 amino acids. The V gene end was trimmed by 2 bases and the J gene end by 4 bases; junction bases not matched to a gene: 4. Germline values: CDR1 SGHAT, CDR2 FQDESV (reference sequence). The CDR3 DNA is TGTGCCAGCAGCTTAAGGGACAGGGCCCCAGATACGCAGTATTTT. This translates into CASSLRDRAPDTQYF.

This clonotype was counted many times. The DNA for the CDR3 is TGTGCCAGCAGTGTAGCGCCCCAAGAGACCCAGTACTTC. This translates into CASSVAPQETQYF. This chain links TRBV25-1 with TRBJ2-5, with TRBD2 as a possible D gene (5 bases). V was cut by 4 bases and J by 1 base, with 7 bases left in between. The length of the CDR3 is 13 residues. Germline lookup yields CDR1 MGHDK and CDR2 SYGVNS. Based on the CDR3 plus reference TRBV25-1 and TRBJ2-5, the full variable domain is EADIYQTPRYLVIGTGKKITLECSQTMGHDKMYWYQQDPGMELHLIHYSYGVNSTEKGDLSSESTVSRIRTEHFPLTLESARPSHTSQYLCASSVAPQETQYFGPGTRLLVL.

The rearrangement joins TRBV27 to TRBJ2-3, with 7 bases aligning to TRBD1. CDR1 and CDR2 from the germline V gene are MNHEY and SMNVEV (reference sequence). CDR3 length: 14 amino acids. V was pared by 4 bases and J by 4 bases, with 5 bases of the junction left unmatched. For the CDR3, the DNA is TGTGCCAGCAGTTACGACAGGGCCCCAGATACGCAGTATTTT. Its translation is CASSYDRAPDTQYF.

For this clonotype: A read error may be the cause here, since a much bigger clone is one base away. V gene TRBV25-1 combines with J gene TRBJ2-7; TRBD2 matches 10 bases. The V gene's germline CDR1 is MGHDK and CDR2 SYGVNS. V lost 4 bases to trimming and J lost 7 bases; unmatched junction nucleotides: 10. The CDR3 spans 15 residues. The CDR3 protein is CASSVASGSNNEQYF. In nucleotides, the CDR3 is TGTGCCAGCAGTGTCGCTAGCGGGAGTAACAATGAGCAGTACTTC.

Comments on this clonotype: One end of the junction varies from germline; a read error may be responsible. This rearrangement joins TRBV5-6 to TRBJ2-7; D is unclear. This CDR3 comprises 13 residues. The germline gives CDR1 SGHDT, CDR2 YYEEEE. The DNA for the CDR3 is TGTGCCAGCAACTTGCCAGGATCCTACGAGCAGTACTTC. Translating it yields CASNLPGSYEQYF.

The chain employs TRBV29-1 and TRBJ2-1; 10 bases are a match to TRBD1. J gave up 6 bases and V 2 bases, and 1 base lay outside the gene matches. The CDR3 spans 13 residues. Germline V gene sequence: CDR1 SQVTM, CDR2 ANQGSEA. CDR3 DNA: TGCAGCGTTGAACGGGACAGGGGCAATGAGCAGTTCTTC. Translation gives CSVERDRGNEQFF.

On this clonotype itself: A read error may be the cause here, since a much bigger clone is one base away. The chain uses TRBV7-9 and TRBJ2-3; D gene uncertain. The CDR3 length is 16 residues. CDR1 SEHNR and CDR2 FQNEAQ come from the germline V gene (reference sequence). The V and J ends lost 1 base and 3 bases respectively, with 14 bases between them. The DNA of the CDR3 is TGTGCCAGCAGCTTAGTCTTTTCAATAGGAACAGATACGCAGTATTTT. Translated, it gives CASSLVFSIGTDTQYF.